The T cell receptor beta chain under discussion was sequenced for a study of shared clonotypes between healthy human individuals. General observations from the study: The study found lower generation probabilities in non-shared clonotypes than in those shared by all four donors.

To note about this clone: The antigen remains undetermined.

In germline, CDR1 is LGHNT, CDR2 FRNRAP. CDR3 size: 13 residues. Trimming stripped 6 bases from V and 2 bases from J, with 10 bases between. Deep-level settings were used for running the assay. Assay: immunoSEQ multiplex PCR; the TCRdb copy retains only in-frame clones and omits some. The data show about 120,000 clones, with around 68% seen just once and roughly a quarter held by the top ten. Donation came from healthy HIV-negative adults that had no recent acute infections or vaccinations. The origin of this receptor is a woman aged 30 to 39 in good health. The chain combines TRBV12-5 with TRBJ1-2; D not resolved. Sample: memory CD8+ T cells sorted from blood. Subset specified: CD45RO+ cells pooled with CCR7-negative TemRA cells. The CDR3 DNA follows: TGTGCTAGTGGGCCCGGGCCGAACTATGGCTACACCTTC. Translating gives CASGPGPNYGYTF.